These 20 T cell receptor beta chains came from one sample sequenced in a study of blood T cell repertoires in COVID-19 (dated by TCRdb to between 2020 and 2021). Library preparation was by the immunoSEQ multiplex PCR assay. What TCRdb holds here is the immuneACCESS table cut down to in-frame rearrangements. Part of the clones is not present; checked against another copy, under half of the missing clones reflect an unresolved V gene, and the others are unexplained. The sample profile shows about 78,000 clones; approximately 86% of them were found once. The ten biggest clones cover 1.5% to 2.5% of the sample. Specimen: peripheral blood. The source of these receptors is a woman aged 55-69 years with acute or convalescent COVID-19.

The chain is built from TRBV7-9 and TRBJ1-2; 9 bases are a match to TRBD1. After removal of 6 bases from V and 2 bases from J, the junction contained 10 bases not matched to a gene. This CDR3 region has 16 residues. The germline V gene has CDR1 SEHNR and CDR2 FQNEAQ (reference sequence). DNA for the CDR3: TGTGCCAGCAGTCTATCGCCGGGACAGGGAAACTATGGCTACACCTTC. Its translation: CASSLSPGQGNYGYTF.

The chain combines TRBV7-9 with TRBJ1-2, with D possibly matching TRBD1 (5 bases). Germline V lookup: CDR1 SEHNR, CDR2 FQNEAQ (reference sequence). Trimming removed 1 base at V and 2 bases at J, with 17 bases between. This CDR3 region has 17 residues. This CDR3 is CASSLVPPTGGNYGYTF. Here the CDR3 DNA reads TGTGCCAGCAGCTTAGTACCCCCCACAGGTGGGAACTATGGCTACACCTTC.

V gene TRBV5-1 combines with J gene TRBJ2-1, with D maybe TRBD1 (6 bases). Trimming took off 4 bases at V and 1 base at J, with 12 bases between the two ends. CDR1 and CDR2 (germline): SGHRS, YFSETQ. This CDR3 has 15 amino acids. In nucleotides, the CDR3 is TGCGCCAGCAGCGCATTACAGGGTTCCTACAATGAGCAGTTCTTC. Translating it yields CASSALQGSYNEQFF.

The chain couples TRBV28 to TRBJ2-7; 8 bases line up with TRBD1. Germline CDR1 MDHEN, CDR2 SYDVKM. J lost 3 bases, V lost 5 bases, and 3 bases had no gene match. The CDR3 totals 13 residues. The CDR3: CASSGDRGYEQYF. CDR3 in DNA: TGTGCCAGCAGTGGAGACAGGGGCTACGAGCAGTACTTC.

About this clone itself: The junction departs from the called germline gene at one end, perhaps through a read error. The V and J genes are TRBV6-4 and TRBJ2-1; possibly TRBD2 for D (6 bases). Germline CDR1 MRHNA, CDR2 SNTAGT. This CDR3 spans 13 amino acids. The CDR3 spells CDDRDCEYNEQFF. CDR3 DNA sequence: TGCGACGACCGGGACTGCGAATACAATGAGCAGTTCTTC.

This sequence joins TRBV7-3 and TRBJ2-3; D might be TRBD1 (5 bases). Per germline, CDR1 SGHTA and CDR2 FQGTGA. This CDR3 is 13 amino acids long. V was trimmed by 5 bases and J by 9 bases, leaving 15 bases between them. The CDR3 spells CASSTSGSGTQYF. CDR3 DNA: TGTGCCAGCAGCACATCAGGGTCTGGCACGCAGTATTTT.

This clone was recorded only once. V is TRBV6-5 and J is TRBJ2-3; 7 nucleotides agree with TRBD1. In germline, CDR1 is MNHEY, CDR2 SVGAGI. CDR3 length: 15 residues. V was clipped by 2 bases and J by 2 bases; unmatched bases: 4. CDR3 sequence: CASSYKGADTDTQYF. CDR3 sequence (DNA): TGTGCCAGCAGTTACAAGGGGGCGGACACAGATACGCAGTATTTT.

V is TRBV5-4 and J is TRBJ2-1; 8 bases align to TRBD2. Looked up from germline, CDR1 is SGHNT and CDR2 is YYREEE (reference sequence). The CDR3 extends over 16 amino acids. Losses at the gene ends were 4 bases for V and 9 bases for J; bases not matched to a gene: 15. The CDR3: CASSPGRPAGVSEQFF. The CDR3 coding sequence is TGTGCCAGCAGCCCGGGGCGGCCAGCGGGGGTTAGTGAGCAGTTCTTC.

This clone appeared a single time. V is TRBV10-3 and J is TRBJ1-1; D remains unclear. The V gene lost 7 bases and the J gene lost 0 bases, with 15 bases spanning the gap. Germline lookup yields CDR1 ENHRY and CDR2 SYGVKD. The CDR3 length is 15 residues. The CDR3 nucleotides read TGTGCCATCACCCCGGGAGTAGGGATGAACACTGAAGCTTTCTTT. Residues: CAITPGVGMNTEAFF.

V usage is TRBV9 and J usage is TRBJ2-3, with unresolved D. Germline CDR1 reads SGDLS; CDR2 reads YYNGEE. CDR3 size: 15 residues. The ends were cut back, 0 bases at V and 4 bases at J, with 12 bases in the middle. In nucleotides, the CDR3 is TGTGCCAGCAGCGTAGGTTCTCTGTCGGCAGATACGCAGTATTTT. It specifies CASSVGSLSADTQYF.

The genes are TRBV25-1 and TRBJ1-3, with 10 bases matching TRBD1. V lost 5 bases to trimming and J lost 2 bases; unmatched junction nucleotides: 12. The CDR3 covers 18 residues. CDR1 is MGHDK, CDR2 SYGVNS, per germline. CDR3 protein: CASSQTALGQGPGNTIYF. The CDR3, as DNA: TGTGCCAGCAGTCAAACAGCCTTGGGACAGGGGCCTGGAAACACCATATATTTT. The full variable domain, its missing parts supplied by reference TRBV25-1 and TRBJ1-3, is EADIYQTPRYLVIGTGKKITLECSQTMGHDKMYWYQQDPGMELHLIHYSYGVNSTEKGDLSSESTVSRIRTEHFPLTLESARPSHTSQYLCASSQTALGQGPGNTIYFGEGSWLTVV.

The chain combines TRBV6-6 with TRBJ1-4, with D perhaps matching TRBD1 (5 bases). The germline V gene encodes CDR1 MNHNY and CDR2 SVGAGI (reference sequence). The CDR3 loop spans 12 amino acids. V lost 8 bases to trimming and J lost 3 bases, with 7 bases between them. The CDR3 DNA follows: TGTGCCAGCGGGGGGGCTAATGAAAAACTGTTTTTT. Translating it yields CASGGANEKLFF.

The chain carries TRBV4-3 and TRBJ1-6; D gene unclear. Germline values: CDR1 LGHNA, CDR2 YSLEER. V lost 3 bases and J lost 5, with 5 bases in between. The CDR3 consists of 13 residues. The CDR3 here is CASSQEHNSPLHF. The CDR3 bases are TGCGCCAGCAGCCAGGAGCATAATTCACCCCTCCACTTT.

A few counts support this clone. This chain uses TRBV28 with TRBJ1-6; D ambiguous. The CDR3 length is 16 residues. Germline CDR1 is MDHEN and CDR2 is SYDVKM. Trimming removed 6 bases from V and 7 bases from J, with 19 bases in between. This CDR3 reads CASSDTERSPNSPLHF. The CDR3 DNA reads as TGTGCCAGCAGCGATACAGAACGAAGTCCCAATTCACCCCTCCACTTT.

The chain employs TRBV19 and TRBJ2-7; 9 bases map to TRBD1. Trimming took 5 bases from V and 2 from J; bases not matched to a gene: 4. Looked up from germline, CDR1 is LNHDA and CDR2 is SQIVND (reference sequence). The CDR3 length is 14 residues. The CDR3 here is CASSVRDRAYEQYF. The DNA for the CDR3 is TGTGCCAGTAGTGTCCGGGACAGGGCCTACGAGCAGTACTTC.

This clone was counted a single time. This sequence joins TRBV28 and TRBJ1-1; 8 nucleotides agree with TRBD1. V trimming: 6 bases; J trimming: 3 bases; junction bases outside the gene matches: 6. This CDR3 is built from 14 residues. The V gene's germline CDR1 is MDHEN and CDR2 SYDVKM. The CDR3 sequence: CASRTGESDTEAFF. The CDR3 nucleotides read TGTGCCAGCAGGACAGGGGAGTCGGACACTGAAGCTTTCTTT.

The chain recombines TRBV14 with TRBJ1-2; 7 bases fit TRBD1. In germline, CDR1 is SGHDN, CDR2 FVKESK. This CDR3 has 14 amino acids. J was trimmed by 5 bases and V by 5 bases; bases with no gene match: 8. CDR3 protein: CASSNPGGPYGYTF. CDR3 DNA sequence: TGTGCCAGCAGCAACCCAGGGGGACCTTATGGCTACACCTTC.

The V and J genes are TRBV4-2 and TRBJ1-1; 11 bases are a match to TRBD1. The CDR3 contains 15 residues. CDR1 and CDR2 from the germline V gene are LGHNA and YNFKEQ. J gave up 11 bases and V 4 bases, and 12 bases lay outside the gene matches. Here the CDR3 DNA reads TGTGCCAGCAGCCTTACAGGACAGGGGGCATTCGGGGCTTTCTTT. This sequence encodes CASSLTGQGAFGAFF.

The rearrangement uses TRBV7-9 and TRBJ2-7; TRBD1 is a possible D gene (6 bases). V was trimmed by 2 bases and J by 5 bases, leaving 16 bases between them. CDR3 length equals 15 residues. The germline V gene has CDR1 SEHNR and CDR2 FQNEAQ (reference sequence). The CDR3 is CASSLQGREGDEQYF. CDR3 coding DNA: TGTGCCAGCAGCTTACAAGGGCGCGAGGGGGACGAGCAGTACTTC. The full variable domain, rest sourced from reference TRBV7-9 and TRBJ2-7, is DTGVSQNPRHKITKRGQNVTFRCDPISEHNRLYWYRQTLGQGPEFLTYFQNEAQLEKSRLLSDRFSAERPKGSFSTLEIQRTEQGDSAMYLCASSLQGREGDEQYFGPGTRLTVT.

The V call is TRBV3-1 (or the pseudogene TRBV3-2), the J call TRBJ2-7, with TRBD2 identical over 11 bases. This CDR3 comprises 15 residues. V was pared by 2 bases and J by 5 bases, with 5 bases of the junction left unmatched. Germline assignment: CDR1 LGHDT and CDR2 YNNKEL (reference sequence). CDR3 sequence: CASSQRGLAEDEQYF. CDR3 DNA: TGTGCCAGCAGCCAAAGGGGACTAGCGGAGGACGAGCAGTACTTC.